Below, 19 T cell receptor beta chains from the same sample are listed, as sequenced in a study of STAT5B mutations in CD4+ large granular lymphocyte leukemia. Assay: immunoSEQ multiplex PCR; the TCRdb copy retains only in-frame clones and omits some. The sample shows 40,000 to 50,000 clones, about 86% of them seen only once. Sequences were obtained from CD4+ T cells from blood buffy coats. All receptors come from a human donor in good health.

The chain employs TRBV27 and TRBJ1-2, with D possibly TRBD1 on 5 matching bases. The ends were cut back, 5 bases at V and 4 bases at J, with 17 bases in the middle. CDR1 is MNHEY and CDR2 is SMNVEV in the germline V gene (reference sequence). The CDR3 length is 15 residues. The CDR3 DNA is TGTGCCAGCAGTCCGCAGGGTTTTAATTCCTATGGCTACACCTTC. This sequence encodes CASSPQGFNSYGYTF.

This clone occurred a few times. This chain connects TRBV5-6 to TRBJ2-7; tentative D call: TRBD1 (6 bases). The CDR3 consists of 12 residues. Trimming took off 7 bases at V and 2 bases at J, with 10 bases between the two ends. The germline gives CDR1 SGHDT, CDR2 YYEEEE. CDR3 nucleotide sequence: TGTGCCAGCCAGGGGACCCCCTACGAGCAGTACTTC. Translated, it gives CASQGTPYEQYF.

V and J are TRBV18 and TRBJ2-1; D is perhaps TRBD1 (5 bases). The germline V and J ends were trimmed by 6 bases and 6 bases, with 9 bases remaining between them. Germline CDR1 and CDR2: KGHSH and LQKENI. This CDR3 region has 12 residues. The CDR3 nucleotides are TGTGCCAGCTCCCGACAGCTCAATGAGCAGTTCTTC. Translated, it gives CASSRQLNEQFF.

The chain links TRBV29-1 to TRBJ2-7; 8 bases align to TRBD1. The CDR3 loop spans 14 amino acids. With 7 bases clipped from V and 2 bases from J, the junction kept 10 bases outside the gene matches. Per germline, CDR1 SQVTM and CDR2 ANQGSEA. The CDR3 loop is CSALGQVGTYEQYF. CDR3 sequence (DNA): TGCAGCGCATTGGGACAGGTCGGAACCTACGAGCAGTACTTC.

The chain has TRBV7-3 and TRBJ2-1; 9 nucleotides line up with TRBD2. CDR1 and CDR2 from the germline V gene are SGHTA and FQGTGA. The CDR3 runs 15 residues. J lost 8 bases, V lost 2 bases, and 7 bases had no gene match. This chain's CDR3 is CASSLYGTSSHEQFF. The CDR3 DNA is TGTGCCAGCAGCTTATATGGGACTAGCTCGCATGAGCAGTTCTTC.

The chain combines TRBV6-5 with TRBJ2-6; D unresolved. With 7 bases removed from V and 1 base from J, the gap between germline ends came to 11 bases. The CDR3 is 15 residues long. The V gene's germline CDR1 is MNHEY and CDR2 SVGAGI. CDR3 coding DNA: TGTGCCAGCATGACCCTCGGGTCTGGGGCCAACGTCCTGACTTTC. Translated: CASMTLGSGANVLTF.

The chain is built from TRBV28 and TRBJ2-1; D perhaps matches TRBD2 (7 bases). V was trimmed by 3 bases and J by 12 bases, leaving 9 bases between them. Germline V gives CDR1 MDHEN, CDR2 SYDVKM. This CDR3 is 11 amino acids long. In DNA, the CDR3 is TGTGCCAGCAGTTTTCGGGGGGCGCAGTTCTTC. Translation gives CASSFRGAQFF.

The V gene is TRBV5-1, the J gene TRBJ1-1; 10 nucleotides line up with TRBD1. Germline V gene sequence: CDR1 SGHRS, CDR2 YFSETQ. Germline trimming cut 3 bases from V and 4 bases from J; bases unmatched to any gene: 3. The CDR3 is 14 amino acids. CDR3 loop: CASSWDRGGTEAFF. The CDR3 DNA reads as TGCGCCAGCAGCTGGGACAGGGGAGGCACTGAAGCTTTCTTT.

V and J are TRBV9 and TRBJ1-6; D remains unclear. CDR3 size: 16 residues. Germline V lookup: CDR1 SGDLS, CDR2 YYNGEE. Trimming stripped 2 bases from V and 0 bases from J, with 9 bases between. CDR3 sequence: CASSVGRSSYNSPLHF. The CDR3 DNA reads as TGTGCCAGCAGCGTGGGAAGGAGCTCCTATAATTCACCCCTCCACTTT.

V and J are TRBV19 and TRBJ2-2; 9 bases line up with TRBD2. Per germline, CDR1 LNHDA and CDR2 SQIVND (reference sequence). V shed 8 bases, J shed 7 bases, and the junction held 20 bases outside the gene matches. This CDR3 spans 18 amino acids. This chain's CDR3 is CASSPFGGGRARNGELFF. The CDR3 DNA is TGTGCCAGTTCCCCCTTCGGGGGCGGGAGGGCCAGGAACGGGGAGCTGTTTTTT.

This clone was counted between two and nine times. This chain joins TRBV2 and TRBJ1-1, with a weak D call TRBD1 (5 bases). Germline V gene data show CDR1 as SNHLY and CDR2 as FYNNEI. Trimming removed 5 bases from V and 5 bases from J, with 15 bases in between. The CDR3 loop spans 14 amino acids. The CDR3 reads CASSYLIGGTEAFF. Written as DNA, the CDR3 is TGTGCCAGCAGTTACTTGATCGGGGGGACTGAAGCTTTCTTT.

The chain employs TRBV5-1 and TRBJ2-5; 10 bases line up with TRBD2. Unmatched junction bases numbered 5, after V lost 0 bases and J lost 6 bases. Germline-derived CDR1 and CDR2 are SGHRS and YFSETQ. This CDR3 has 15 amino acids. The CDR3 reads CASSLEAGGLKTQYF. As DNA, the CDR3 is TGCGCCAGCAGCTTGGAAGCGGGGGGGCTGAAGACCCAGTACTTC.

The genes are TRBV5-6 and TRBJ2-3, with 7 bases fitting TRBD2. The CDR3 loop spans 16 amino acids. Germline-derived CDR1 and CDR2 are SGHDT and YYEEEE. With V trimmed by 4 bases and J by 0 bases, 8 bases remained unmatched. For the CDR3, the DNA is TGTGCCAGCAGCACATTGGGGGGGGACAGCACAGATACGCAGTATTTT. Its translation is CASSTLGGDSTDTQYF.

The V gene is TRBV5-5, the J gene TRBJ2-1, with 9 positions matching TRBD2. The CDR3 consists of 14 residues. The V and J ends lost 5 bases and 9 bases, in that order; junction bases with no gene match: 9. Germline V gene sequence: CDR1 SGHKS, CDR2 YYEKEE (reference sequence). The CDR3 region is CASRRGGREGEQFF. The CDR3 DNA reads TGTGCCAGCAGAAGAGGCGGGAGGGAGGGTGAGCAGTTCTTC.

V usage is TRBV10-3 and J usage is TRBJ1-5; a weak D match, TRBD1 (5 bases). CDR3 length: 13 amino acids. The V gene lost 7 bases and the J gene lost 5 bases, with 12 bases spanning the gap. Germline V lookup: CDR1 ENHRY, CDR2 SYGVKD. CDR3 bases: TGTGCCATCAATGGGGGTGGTGATCAGCCCCAGCATTTT. This codes for CAINGGGDQPQHF.

The rearrangement uses TRBV18 and TRBJ1-1; 8 positions agree with TRBD1. V lost 1 base to trimming and J lost 2 bases; unmatched junction nucleotides: 9. From germline, CDR1 is KGHSH and CDR2 LQKENI. CDR3 length: 17 residues. CDR3 sequence (DNA): TGTGCCAGCTCACCACGCGCAGGGGGCTTGGGAAACACTGAAGCTTTCTTT. Protein: CASSPRAGGLGNTEAFF.

The V call is TRBV9, the J call TRBJ1-3; weak D call: TRBD1 (5 bases). The ends were cut back, 3 bases at V and 3 bases at J, with 13 bases in the middle. This CDR3 is built from 15 residues. The V gene's germline CDR1 is SGDLS and CDR2 YYNGEE. CDR3: CASSGETGRGNTIYF. CDR3 sequence (DNA): TGTGCCAGCAGCGGAGAAACAGGACGTGGAAACACCATATATTTT.

The chain carries TRBV9 and TRBJ1-3; D is unclear. This CDR3 has 16 residues. Germline values: CDR1 SGDLS, CDR2 YYNGEE. The V end was cut by 0 bases, the J end by 2 bases, with 12 bases between. The CDR3 nucleotides are TGTGCCAGCAGCGTAGCTCGGGAACCCCCTGGAAACACCATATATTTT. Translating gives CASSVAREPPGNTIYF.

This rearrangement joins TRBV7-2 to TRBJ2-5; D is perhaps TRBD1 (6 bases). The CDR3 has 14 residues. Germline V gene data show CDR1 as SGHTA and CDR2 as FQGNSA. Trimming left V 4 bases short and J 4 bases short, with 13 bases between. This CDR3 is CASSYTNRAETQYF. CDR3 DNA: TGTGCCAGCAGCTATACTAACAGGGCAGAGACCCAGTACTTC.